This T cell receptor (beta chain) was observed in a study of monozygotic twins with inflammatory bowel disease. Germline loops: CDR1 SGHRS, CDR2 YFSETQ. This CDR3 is built from 15 residues. In eight separate reactions per sample, cDNA was generated. The template-switching step introduced UMIs that carried a 6-nucleotide sample barcode. From the 5' RACE reads, TCRdb lists one entry per CDR3 protein and no DNA. This sample contains 330,000 or so distinct CDR3 sequences. Sequences were obtained from blood. This clonotype was sampled from a human donor with ulcerative colitis or Crohn's disease, or a healthy co-twin of an affected twin (not recorded which). This chain links TRBV5-1 with TRBJ2-7; TCRdb's D call of TRBD2 is untestable without DNA. The CDR3: CASSFGALVRREQYF.